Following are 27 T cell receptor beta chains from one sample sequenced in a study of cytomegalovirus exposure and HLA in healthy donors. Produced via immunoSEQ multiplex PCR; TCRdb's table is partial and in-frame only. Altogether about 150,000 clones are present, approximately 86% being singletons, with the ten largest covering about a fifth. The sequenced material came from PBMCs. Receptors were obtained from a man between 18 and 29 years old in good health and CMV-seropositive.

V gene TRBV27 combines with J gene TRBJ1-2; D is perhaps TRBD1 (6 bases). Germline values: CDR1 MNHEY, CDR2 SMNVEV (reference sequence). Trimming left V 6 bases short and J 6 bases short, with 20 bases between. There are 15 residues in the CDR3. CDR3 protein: CASRRTGARENGYTF. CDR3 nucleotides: TGTGCCAGCAGACGAACGGGGGCGCGGGAGAATGGCTACACCTTC.

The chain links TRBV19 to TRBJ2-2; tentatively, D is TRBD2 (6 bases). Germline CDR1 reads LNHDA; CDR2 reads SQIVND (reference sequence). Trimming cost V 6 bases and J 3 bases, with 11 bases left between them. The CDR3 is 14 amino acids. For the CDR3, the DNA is TGTGCCAGTAGAAGGCCGGGGGACACCGGGGAGCTGTTTTTT. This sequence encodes CASRRPGDTGELFF.

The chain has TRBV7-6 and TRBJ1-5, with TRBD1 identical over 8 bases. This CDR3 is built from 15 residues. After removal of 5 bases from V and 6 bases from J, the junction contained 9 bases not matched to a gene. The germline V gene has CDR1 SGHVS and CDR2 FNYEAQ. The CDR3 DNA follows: TGTGCCAGCAGCCCCGGACAGGGTATCGGTCAGCCCCAGCATTTT. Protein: CASSPGQGIGQPQHF.

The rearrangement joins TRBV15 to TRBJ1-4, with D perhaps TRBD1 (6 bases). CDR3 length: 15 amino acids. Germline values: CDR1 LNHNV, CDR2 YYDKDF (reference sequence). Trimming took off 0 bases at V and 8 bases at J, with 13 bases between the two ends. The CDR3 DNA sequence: TGTGCCACCAGCAGAGATAGGACAGAAGGGGAAAAACTGTTTTTT. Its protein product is CATSRDRTEGEKLFF.

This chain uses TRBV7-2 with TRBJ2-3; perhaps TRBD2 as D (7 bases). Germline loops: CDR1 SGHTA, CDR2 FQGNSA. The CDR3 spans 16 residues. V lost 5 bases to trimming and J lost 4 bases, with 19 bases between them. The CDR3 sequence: CASSLGAGGLADTQYF. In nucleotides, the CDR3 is TGTGCCAGCAGCCTGGGAGCCGGGGGGCTGGCAGATACGCAGTATTTT.

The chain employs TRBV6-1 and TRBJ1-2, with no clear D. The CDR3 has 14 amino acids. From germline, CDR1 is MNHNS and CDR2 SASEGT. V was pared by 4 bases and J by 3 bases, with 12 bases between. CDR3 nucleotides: TGTGCCAGCAGTGTGACTCTTAGCGACTATGGCTACACCTTC. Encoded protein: CASSVTLSDYGYTF.

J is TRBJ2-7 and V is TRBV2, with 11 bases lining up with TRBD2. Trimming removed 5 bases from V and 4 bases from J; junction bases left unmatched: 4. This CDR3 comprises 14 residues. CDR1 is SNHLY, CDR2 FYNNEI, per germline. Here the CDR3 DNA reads TGTGCCAGCAGTAATAGCGGGAGGGGTTACGAGCAGTACTTC. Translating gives CASSNSGRGYEQYF.

The CDR3 DNA follows: TGTGCCAGCAGCTGGCGGGACGCGCTCAACTATGGCTACACCTTC. It yields the protein CASSWRDALNYGYTF. V gene TRBV5-6 combines with J gene TRBJ1-2; possible D gene TRBD1, 5 bases. Germline values: CDR1 SGHDT, CDR2 YYEEEE. V dropped 3 bases and J dropped 2 bases, with 14 bases sitting between them. The CDR3 loop spans 15 amino acids.

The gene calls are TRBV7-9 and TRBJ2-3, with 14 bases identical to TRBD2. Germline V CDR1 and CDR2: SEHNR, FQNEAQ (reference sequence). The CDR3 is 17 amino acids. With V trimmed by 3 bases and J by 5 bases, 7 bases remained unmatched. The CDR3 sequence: CASSFSGTSGGLDTQYF. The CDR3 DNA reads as TGTGCCAGCAGCTTTAGCGGGACTAGCGGGGGTTTAGATACGCAGTATTTT.

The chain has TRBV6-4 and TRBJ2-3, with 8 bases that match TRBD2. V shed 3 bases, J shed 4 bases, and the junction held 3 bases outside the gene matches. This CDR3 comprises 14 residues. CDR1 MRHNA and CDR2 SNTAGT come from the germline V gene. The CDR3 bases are TGTGCCAGCAGTGAAGCGGGAGACGCAGATACGCAGTATTTT. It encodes CASSEAGDADTQYF.

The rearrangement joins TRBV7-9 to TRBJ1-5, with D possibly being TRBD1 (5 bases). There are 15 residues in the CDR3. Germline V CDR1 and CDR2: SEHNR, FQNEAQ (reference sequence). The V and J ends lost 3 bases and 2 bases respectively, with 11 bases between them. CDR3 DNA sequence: TGTGCCAGCAGCTTTCGGGGGGACGGCAATCAGCCCCAGCATTTT. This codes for CASSFRGDGNQPQHF.

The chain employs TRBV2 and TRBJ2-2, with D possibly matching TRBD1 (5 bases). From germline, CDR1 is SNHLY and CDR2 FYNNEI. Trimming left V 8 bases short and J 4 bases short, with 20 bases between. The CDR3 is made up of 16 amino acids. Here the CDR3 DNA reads TGTGCCAGCTGCCCTTTTAGGGGCCCGGGCACCGGGGAGCTGTTTTTT. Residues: CASCPFRGPGTGELFF. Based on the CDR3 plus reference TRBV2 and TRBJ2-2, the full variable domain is EPEVTQTPSHQVTQMGQEVILRCVPISNHLYFYWYRQILGQKVEFLVSFYNNEISEKSEIFDDQFSVERPDGSNFTLKIRSTKLEDSAMYFCASCPFRGPGTGELFFGEGSRLTVL.

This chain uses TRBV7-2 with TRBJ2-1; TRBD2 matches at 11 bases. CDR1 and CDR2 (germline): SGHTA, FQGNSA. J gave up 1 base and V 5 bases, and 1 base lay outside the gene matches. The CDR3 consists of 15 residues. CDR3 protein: CASSRTSGSYNEQFF. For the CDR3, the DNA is TGTGCCAGCAGCCGGACTAGCGGGTCCTACAATGAGCAGTTCTTC.

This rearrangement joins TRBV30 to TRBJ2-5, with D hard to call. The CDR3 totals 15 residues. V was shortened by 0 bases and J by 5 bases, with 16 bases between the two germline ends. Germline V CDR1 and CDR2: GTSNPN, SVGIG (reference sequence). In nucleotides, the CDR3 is TGTGCCTGGAGTGTACCCCTTGATCCTAGGGAGACCCAGTACTTC. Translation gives CAWSVPLDPRETQYF.

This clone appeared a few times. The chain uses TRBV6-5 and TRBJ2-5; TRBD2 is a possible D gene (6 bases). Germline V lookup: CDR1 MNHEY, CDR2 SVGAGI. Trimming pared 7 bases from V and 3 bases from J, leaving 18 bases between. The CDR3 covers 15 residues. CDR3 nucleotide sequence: TGTGCCAGCATGGCCGACGCTAGCGAAGAAGAGACCCAGTACTTC. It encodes CASMADASEEETQYF.

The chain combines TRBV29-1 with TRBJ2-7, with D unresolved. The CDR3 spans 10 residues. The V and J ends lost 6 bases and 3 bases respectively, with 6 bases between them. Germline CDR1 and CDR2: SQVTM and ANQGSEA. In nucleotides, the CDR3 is TGCAGCGTAGCCGACTACGAGCAGTACTTC. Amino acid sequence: CSVADYEQYF.

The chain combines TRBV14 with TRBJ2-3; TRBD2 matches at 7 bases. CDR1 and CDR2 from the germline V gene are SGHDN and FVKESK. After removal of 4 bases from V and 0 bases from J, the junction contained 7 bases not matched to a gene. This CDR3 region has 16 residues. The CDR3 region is CASSRAGPPSTDTQYF. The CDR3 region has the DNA TGTGCCAGCAGCCGAGCGGGACCCCCTAGCACAGATACGCAGTATTTT. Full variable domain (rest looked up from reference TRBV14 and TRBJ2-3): EAGVTQFPSHSVIEKGQTVTLRCDPISGHDNLYWYRRVMGKEIKFLLHFVKESKQDESGMPNNRFLAERTGGTYSTLKVQPAELEDSGVYFCASSRAGPPSTDTQYFGPGTRLTVL.

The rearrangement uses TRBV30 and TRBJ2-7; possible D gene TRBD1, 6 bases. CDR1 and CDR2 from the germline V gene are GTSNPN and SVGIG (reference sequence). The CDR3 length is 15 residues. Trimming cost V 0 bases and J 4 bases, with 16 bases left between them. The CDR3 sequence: CAWSVGDRLVYEQYF. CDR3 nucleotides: TGTGCCTGGAGTGTGGGAGACAGGTTGGTTTACGAGCAGTACTTC.

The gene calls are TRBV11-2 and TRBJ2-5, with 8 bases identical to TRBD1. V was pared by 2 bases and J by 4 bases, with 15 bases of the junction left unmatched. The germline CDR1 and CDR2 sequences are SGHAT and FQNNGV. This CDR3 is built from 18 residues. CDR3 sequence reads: CASSLLQGARGEGETQYF. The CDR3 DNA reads TGTGCCAGCAGCTTACTCCAGGGGGCGCGGGGAGAGGGAGAGACCCAGTACTTC.

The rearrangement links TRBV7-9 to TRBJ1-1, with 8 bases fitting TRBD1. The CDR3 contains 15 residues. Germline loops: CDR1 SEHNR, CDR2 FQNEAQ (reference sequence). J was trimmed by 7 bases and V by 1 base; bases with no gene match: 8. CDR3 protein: CASSLGEAGGFEAFF. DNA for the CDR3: TGTGCCAGCAGCTTAGGAGAGGCAGGGGGCTTTGAAGCTTTCTTT. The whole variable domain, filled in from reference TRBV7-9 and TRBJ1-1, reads DTGVSQNPRHKITKRGQNVTFRCDPISEHNRLYWYRQTLGQGPEFLTYFQNEAQLEKSRLLSDRFSAERPKGSFSTLEIQRTEQGDSAMYLCASSLGEAGGFEAFFGQGTRLTVV.

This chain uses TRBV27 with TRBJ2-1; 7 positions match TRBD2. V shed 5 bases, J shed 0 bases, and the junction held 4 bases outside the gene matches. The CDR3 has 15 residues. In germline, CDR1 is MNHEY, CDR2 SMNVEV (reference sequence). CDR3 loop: CASSEWGGSYNEQFF. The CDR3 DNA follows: TGTGCCAGCAGTGAGTGGGGGGGCTCCTACAATGAGCAGTTCTTC.

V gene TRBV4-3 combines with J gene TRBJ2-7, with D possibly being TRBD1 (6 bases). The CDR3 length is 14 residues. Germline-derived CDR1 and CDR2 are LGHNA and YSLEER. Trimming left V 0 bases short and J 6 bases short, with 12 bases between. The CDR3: CASSQDGMTGEQYF. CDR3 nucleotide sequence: TGCGCCAGCAGCCAAGATGGGATGACAGGCGAGCAGTACTTC.

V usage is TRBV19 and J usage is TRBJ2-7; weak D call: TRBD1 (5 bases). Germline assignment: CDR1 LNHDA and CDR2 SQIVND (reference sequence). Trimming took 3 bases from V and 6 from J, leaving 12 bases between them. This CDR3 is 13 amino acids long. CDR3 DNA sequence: TGTGCCAGTAGTATCGCAGGGTGGGGCGAGCAGTACTTC. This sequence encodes CASSIAGWGEQYF.

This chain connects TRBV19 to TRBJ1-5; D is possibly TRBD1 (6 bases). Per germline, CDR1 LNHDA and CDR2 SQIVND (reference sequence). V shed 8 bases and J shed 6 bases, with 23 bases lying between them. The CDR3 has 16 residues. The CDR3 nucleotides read TGTGCCAGTTCTTTTCAGGGGAGGGGTCTCAGTCAGCCCCAGCATTTT. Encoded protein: CASSFQGRGLSQPQHF.

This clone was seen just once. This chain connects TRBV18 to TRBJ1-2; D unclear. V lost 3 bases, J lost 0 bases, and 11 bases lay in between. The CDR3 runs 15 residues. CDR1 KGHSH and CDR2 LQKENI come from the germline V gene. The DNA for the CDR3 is TGTGCCAGCTCACCGACGACAAAAGCTAACTATGGCTACACCTTC. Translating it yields CASSPTTKANYGYTF. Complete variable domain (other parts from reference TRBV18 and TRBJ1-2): NAGVMQNPRHLVRRRGQEARLRCSPMKGHSHVYWYRQLPEEGLKFMVYLQKENIIDESGMPKERFSAEFPKEGPSILRIQQVVRGDSAAYFCASSPTTKANYGYTFGSGTRLTVV.

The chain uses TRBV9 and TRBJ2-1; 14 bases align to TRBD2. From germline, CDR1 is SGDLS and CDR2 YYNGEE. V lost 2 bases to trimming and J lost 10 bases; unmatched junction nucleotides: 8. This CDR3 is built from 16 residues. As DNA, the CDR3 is TGTGCCAGCAGCGTTCCGGGACTAGCGGGGGTAGGGGAGCAGTTCTTC. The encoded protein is CASSVPGLAGVGEQFF.

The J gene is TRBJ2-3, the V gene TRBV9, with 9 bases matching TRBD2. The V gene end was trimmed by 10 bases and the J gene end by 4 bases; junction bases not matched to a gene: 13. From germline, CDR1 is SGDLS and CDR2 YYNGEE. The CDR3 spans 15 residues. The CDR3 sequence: CAAHLPSGNADTQYF. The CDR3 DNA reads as TGTGCCGCCCACCTCCCTAGCGGGAATGCAGATACGCAGTATTTT.